The 30 T cell receptor beta chains in this list originate from one sample, sequenced in a study of cytomegalovirus exposure and HLA in healthy donors. Primers: 60 Vbeta forward and 13 Jbeta reverse. Assay: immunoSEQ multiplex PCR; the TCRdb copy retains only in-frame clones and omits some. Found here are 130,000 to 150,000 clones, 75% to 90% of them singletons; the top ten hold under 5%. Sequences were obtained from PBMCs. The source of these receptors is a man aged 40-55 years in good health and CMV-seronegative.

The chain joins TRBV12-5 to TRBJ2-3; TRBD2 matches at 14 bases. The CDR3 runs to 17 residues. Germline-derived CDR1 and CDR2 are LGHNT and FRNRAP. The V gene end was trimmed by 5 bases and the J gene end by 0 bases; junction bases not matched to a gene: 4. The CDR3 DNA follows: TGTGCTAGTGGTGCCGGGACTAGCGGGGGTAGCACAGATACGCAGTATTTT. Translation gives CASGAGTSGGSTDTQYF.

The chain recombines TRBV5-1 with TRBJ2-7; a possible D gene is TRBD1 (6 bases). Germline V gives CDR1 SGHRS, CDR2 YFSETQ. V was trimmed by 4 bases and J by 9 bases, leaving 17 bases between them. The CDR3 has 13 amino acids. The CDR3 DNA sequence: TGCGCCAGCAGCCGTCTTCTGGAGACAGGGCAGTACTTC. Translated: CASSRLLETGQYF.

This clone was seen a single time. V usage is TRBV12-5 and J usage is TRBJ2-3, with TRBD2 matching 15 bases. Looked up from germline, CDR1 is LGHNT and CDR2 is FRNRAP. Unmatched junction bases numbered 4, after V lost 5 bases and J lost 4 bases. The CDR3 is made up of 16 amino acids. The CDR3 loop is CASGRTSGGAADTQYF. CDR3 sequence (DNA): TGTGCTAGTGGTAGGACTAGCGGGGGGGCGGCAGATACGCAGTATTTT.

The gene calls are TRBV2 and TRBJ1-5; D uncertain. The length of the CDR3 is 16 residues. Germline CDR1 SNHLY, CDR2 FYNNEI. The ends were cut back, 4 bases at V and 4 bases at J, with 17 bases in the middle. The CDR3 DNA follows: TGTGCCAGCAGTGGGCCCGGAGGGCAGGCTAATCAGCCCCAGCATTTT. It yields the protein CASSGPGGQANQPQHF.

The CDR3 bases are TGTGCCAGCAGCTTGGATCGCAAACTGAAGTATGGCTACACCTTC. This translates into CASSLDRKLKYGYTF. This sequence joins TRBV5-6 and TRBJ1-2; no definite D call. V shed 0 bases and J shed 5 bases, with 14 bases lying between them. The CDR3 has 15 residues. Germline V gives CDR1 SGHDT, CDR2 YYEEEE.

The CDR3 here is CASTPTVTGELFF. The CDR3 DNA reads as TGTGCCAGCACCCCAACGGTAACCGGGGAGCTGTTTTTT. The rearrangement links TRBV7-3 to TRBJ2-2; D gene unclear. From germline, CDR1 is SGHTA and CDR2 FQGTGA. CDR3 length: 13 residues. V was trimmed by 7 bases and J by 5 bases, leaving 11 bases between them.

V gene TRBV6-5 combines with J gene TRBJ1-2, with 8 bases aligning to TRBD1. There are 15 residues in the CDR3. Unmatched junction bases numbered 6, after V lost 2 bases and J lost 4 bases. Per the germline V gene, CDR1 is MNHEY and CDR2 is SVGAGI. In nucleotides, the CDR3 is TGTGCCAGCAGTTACGGGACAGGAACTAGCTATGGCTACACCTTC. Its translation: CASSYGTGTSYGYTF.

This clone was picked up one time. The rearrangement joins TRBV27 to TRBJ1-6; D ambiguous. V dropped 2 bases and J dropped 0 bases, with 14 bases sitting between them. Germline lookup yields CDR1 MNHEY and CDR2 SMNVEV (reference sequence). The CDR3 has 18 amino acids. The CDR3 loop is CASSLRSPTSSYNSPLHF. CDR3 DNA sequence: TGTGCCAGCAGTTTAAGGTCACCCACTAGCTCCTATAATTCACCCCTCCACTTT.

The chain couples TRBV18 to TRBJ1-1; TRBD1 aligns across 8 bases. CDR3 length: 15 residues. CDR1 and CDR2 (germline): KGHSH, LQKENI. J gave up 5 bases and V 4 bases, and 9 bases lay outside the gene matches. DNA for the CDR3: TGTGCCAGCTCACTACCGACAGGGGCAAGGACTGAAGCTTTCTTT. Protein sequence: CASSLPTGARTEAFF.

This clone was seen more than once but under ten times. V and J are TRBV10-3 and TRBJ1-5; 8 positions agree with TRBD1. Germline values: CDR1 ENHRY, CDR2 SYGVKD. J lost 4 bases, V lost 6 bases, and 5 bases had no gene match. The length of the CDR3 is 14 residues. CDR3 bases: TGTGCCATCAGCGGGACAGGAAATAATCAGCCCCAGCATTTT. It yields the protein CAISGTGNNQPQHF.

V is TRBV10-3 and J is TRBJ2-3; 8 bases are a match to TRBD2. With V trimmed by 8 bases and J by 6 bases, 7 bases remained unmatched. The CDR3 consists of 13 residues. The germline CDR1 and CDR2 sequences are ENHRY and SYGVKD. The CDR3 region has the DNA TGTGCCATCCTGGCGGGAGGATCCGATACGCAGTATTTT. Amino acid sequence: CAILAGGSDTQYF.

The chain combines TRBV2 with TRBJ2-7, with TRBD2 matching 7 bases. Germline V CDR1 and CDR2: SNHLY, FYNNEI. This CDR3 spans 13 amino acids. Trimming at V came to 4 bases and at J to 2 bases, leaving 2 bases not matched to a gene. For the CDR3, the DNA is TGTGCCAGCAGTGTGGGGAGGGCCTACGAGCAGTACTTC. It encodes CASSVGRAYEQYF. Drawing the rest from reference TRBV2 and TRBJ2-7, the complete variable domain is EPEVTQTPSHQVTQMGQEVILRCVPISNHLYFYWYRQILGQKVEFLVSFYNNEISEKSEIFDDQFSVERPDGSNFTLKIRSTKLEDSAMYFCASSVGRAYEQYFGPGTRLTVT.

The chain recombines TRBV4-2 with TRBJ2-3, with 10 bases that match TRBD2. This CDR3 is built from 13 residues. CDR1 and CDR2 (germline): LGHNA, YNFKEQ. The J segment lost 1 base and the V segment lost 8 bases, leaving 0 bases of the junction unmatched. The CDR3, as DNA: TGTGCCAGCGGACTAGCGGGCACAGATACGCAGTATTTT. Its translation is CASGLAGTDTQYF.

The genes are TRBV29-1 and TRBJ2-7; TRBD1 matches 12 bases. The CDR3 spans 14 residues. The trim removed 6 bases at V and 7 bases at J, leaving 10 bases unmatched. Germline V lookup: CDR1 SQVTM, CDR2 ANQGSEA. The CDR3 coding sequence is TGCAGCGTAGGGGGAGGGACAGGGGGCTTTGAGCAGTACTTC. Protein product: CSVGGGTGGFEQYF.

In DNA, the CDR3 is TGTGCCAGCAGCTTAGTCAGGAAGTCGGCTGGAAACACCATATATTTT. This codes for CASSLVRKSAGNTIYF. This chain uses TRBV7-8 with TRBJ1-3, with no clear D. This CDR3 spans 16 amino acids. V was trimmed by 1 base and J by 2 bases, leaving 12 bases between them. Germline CDR1 reads SGHVS; CDR2 reads FQNEAQ.

This chain connects TRBV19 to TRBJ1-2, with 9 bases that match TRBD1. The CDR3 sequence is 16 residues long. CDR1 is LNHDA, CDR2 SQIVND, per germline (reference sequence). The trim removed 0 bases at V and 8 bases at J, leaving 10 bases unmatched. The CDR3 DNA reads as TGTGCCAGTAGTATAGAGGTATCGGGGACAGGGTCCGGCTACACCTTC. Its protein is CASSIEVSGTGSGYTF.

This chain uses TRBV7-9 with TRBJ2-7, with 10 bases that match TRBD1. V shed 5 bases and J 2 bases; nucleotides not matched to a gene: 6. The V gene's germline CDR1 is SEHNR and CDR2 FQNEAQ (reference sequence). The CDR3 covers 15 residues. The CDR3 sequence: CASSPTGGHPYEQYF. CDR3 coding DNA: TGTGCCAGCAGCCCGACAGGGGGCCATCCCTACGAGCAGTACTTC. Full variable domain (missing parts from reference TRBV7-9 and TRBJ2-7): DTGVSQNPRHKITKRGQNVTFRCDPISEHNRLYWYRQTLGQGPEFLTYFQNEAQLEKSRLLSDRFSAERPKGSFSTLEIQRTEQGDSAMYLCASSPTGGHPYEQYFGPGTRLTVT.

This clone was recorded only once. The genes are TRBV7-8 and TRBJ1-1; TRBD1 might be the D (5 bases). This CDR3 comprises 14 residues. CDR1 and CDR2 (germline): SGHVS, FQNEAQ. The V end lost 4 bases, the J end lost 1 base, and 10 bases lay between the germline ends. The CDR3 DNA is TGTGCCAGCAGCTCGACAGAGACGAACACTGAAGCTTTCTTT. Its protein product is CASSSTETNTEAFF.

The sample holds a few counts of this clone. This chain links TRBV2 with TRBJ1-4, with a tentative D call TRBD1 (6 bases). The CDR3 has 14 amino acids. CDR1 is SNHLY and CDR2 is FYNNEI in the germline V gene. V lost 4 bases to trimming and J lost 4 bases, with 10 bases between them. In nucleotides, the CDR3 is TGTGCCAGCAGTGTTCGGGACATTAATGAAAAACTGTTTTTT. This gives the protein CASSVRDINEKLFF.

The rearrangement joins TRBV28 to TRBJ2-2; 7 bases align to TRBD1. The CDR3 runs 15 residues. Losses at the gene ends were 5 bases for V and 6 bases for J; bases not matched to a gene: 9. In germline, CDR1 is MDHEN, CDR2 SYDVKM. CDR3 residues: CASSPQDRRAGELFF. In DNA, the CDR3 is TGTGCCAGCAGTCCGCAGGACAGGCGAGCCGGGGAGCTGTTTTTT.

The chain employs TRBV9 and TRBJ2-7; TRBD2 matches at 12 bases. V lost 4 bases, J lost 4 bases, and 6 bases stayed unmatched. In germline, CDR1 is SGDLS, CDR2 YYNGEE. The CDR3 is 15 residues long. The CDR3 sequence: CASSRRTSGDYEQYF. CDR3 nucleotide sequence: TGTGCCAGCAGCCGACGGACTAGCGGGGATTACGAGCAGTACTTC.

V and J are TRBV12-5 and TRBJ1-1; 7 bases are shared with TRBD1. This CDR3 contains 15 residues. CDR1 and CDR2 (germline): LGHNT, FRNRAP. Trimming at V came to 1 base and at J to 5 bases, leaving 7 bases not matched to a gene. The CDR3 is CASGLGGGQSTEAFF. Written as DNA, the CDR3 is TGTGCTAGTGGTTTGGGTGGGGGACAGTCGACTGAAGCTTTCTTT.

The chain is built from TRBV7-9 and TRBJ2-5; no definite D call. The V gene's germline CDR1 is SEHNR and CDR2 FQNEAQ (reference sequence). Trimming cost V 7 bases and J 0 bases, with 15 bases left between them. CDR3 length: 15 residues. The CDR3 nucleotides are TGTGCCAGCACCCTAGGCGGAGTGAACCAAGAGACCCAGTACTTC. Protein: CASTLGGVNQETQYF.

This clone was counted once. This chain connects TRBV18 to TRBJ2-7; unclear D gene. The CDR3 runs 14 residues. CDR1 KGHSH and CDR2 LQKENI come from the germline V gene. V was shortened by 3 bases and J by 1 base, with 10 bases between the two germline ends. The DNA of the CDR3 is TGTGCCAGCTCACCCCAGGCTCCGTCCTACGAGCAGTACTTC. Amino acids: CASSPQAPSYEQYF. The full variable domain, rest sourced from reference TRBV18 and TRBJ2-7, is NAGVMQNPRHLVRRRGQEARLRCSPMKGHSHVYWYRQLPEEGLKFMVYLQKENIIDESGMPKERFSAEFPKEGPSILRIQQVVRGDSAAYFCASSPQAPSYEQYFGPGTRLTVT.

This chain connects TRBV4-1 to TRBJ1-5; 8 bases agree with TRBD1. This CDR3 is built from 16 residues. Germline V gene lookup returns CDR1 MGHRA and CDR2 YSYEKL. Trimming removed 0 bases from V and 3 bases from J; junction bases left unmatched: 4. CDR3 nucleotide sequence: TGCGCCAGCAGCCAAGATCCACAGGGGGACAATCAGCCCCAGCATTTT. Its protein is CASSQDPQGDNQPQHF.

This chain connects TRBV18 to TRBJ1-5; 7 positions agree with TRBD1. With V trimmed by 4 bases and J by 3 bases, 9 bases remained unmatched. The CDR3 totals 16 residues. Germline V CDR1 and CDR2: KGHSH, LQKENI. The CDR3 region has the DNA TGTGCCAGCTCACAAGGGACAGTAGCGTCCAATCAGCCCCAGCATTTT. Translating it yields CASSQGTVASNQPQHF.

The chain links TRBV5-4 to TRBJ2-1, with 11 bases that match TRBD2. The germline CDR1 and CDR2 sequences are SGHNT and YYREEE (reference sequence). CDR3 size: 14 residues. Trimming took 4 bases from V and 5 from J; bases not matched to a gene: 2. CDR3 DNA: TGTGCCAGCAGCCCGACTAGCGGGGACAATGAGCAGTTCTTC. As protein: CASSPTSGDNEQFF.

The V and J genes are TRBV27 and TRBJ1-2; 7 bases align to TRBD1. The CDR3 runs to 14 residues. Germline V gives CDR1 MNHEY, CDR2 SMNVEV (reference sequence). V was pared by 6 bases and J by 4 bases, with 8 bases of the junction left unmatched. CDR3 bases: TGTGCCAGCAGCTGGACAGGCGCACGCTATGGCTACACCTTC. This encodes CASSWTGARYGYTF.

A few counts support this clone. Within the sample, other DNA sequences also encode this same CDR3. The chain uses TRBV5-4 and TRBJ2-3; 7 bases are shared with TRBD1. The length of the CDR3 is 16 residues. The germline gives CDR1 SGHNT, CDR2 YYREEE (reference sequence). V lost 6 bases to trimming and J lost 0 bases; unmatched junction nucleotides: 10. The CDR3 nucleotides are TGTGCCAGCAACCTTAGGGGGACAGATAGCACAGATACGCAGTATTTT. As protein: CASNLRGTDSTDTQYF.

The genes are TRBV5-1 and TRBJ1-6, with D hard to call. Trimming took off 1 base at V and 1 base at J, with 21 bases between the two ends. This CDR3 has 20 residues. The germline gives CDR1 SGHRS, CDR2 YFSETQ. The chain's CDR3 is CASSLSSPSTRVSYNSPLHF. CDR3 coding DNA: TGCGCCAGCAGCTTGTCGTCACCTTCAACGAGGGTGTCCTATAATTCACCCCTCCACTTT.